These 10 T cell receptor beta chains came from one sample sequenced in a study of cytomegalovirus exposure and HLA in healthy donors. PCR primers comprised 60 Vbeta and 13 Jbeta primers. The method was immunoSEQ multiplex PCR; TCRdb's version includes in-frame clones alone and lacks a portion of them. This sample has more than 95,000 clones, with over 9.5% found just once. The sequencing sample was made of PBMCs. The source of these receptors is a man aged 35 to 55 in good health and CMV-seropositive.

The V gene is TRBV7-3, the J gene TRBJ2-2; 15 bases map to TRBD2. The CDR3 is 16 amino acids. Trimming removed 3 bases from V and 6 bases from J; junction bases left unmatched: 2. From germline, CDR1 is SGHTA and CDR2 FQGTGA. The CDR3 loop reads CASSFGLAGGPGELFF. CDR3 nucleotides: TGTGCCAGCAGCTTCGGACTAGCGGGAGGGCCCGGGGAGCTGTTTTTT.

This clone was counted only a few times. The V and J genes are TRBV5-1 and TRBJ2-2; TRBD2 is a possible D gene (5 bases). This CDR3 region has 15 residues. Germline V gene sequence: CDR1 SGHRS, CDR2 YFSETQ. V lost 6 bases, J lost 1 base, and 13 bases lay in between. For the CDR3, the DNA is TGCGCCAGCAAGTCACTAGTGGGGAACACCGGGGAGCTGTTTTTT. Translation gives CASKSLVGNTGELFF.

The V call is TRBV6-6, the J call TRBJ2-1; maybe TRBD2 (5 bases). Trimming left V 0 bases short and J 14 bases short, with 14 bases between. This CDR3 is built from 13 residues. Germline-derived CDR1 and CDR2 are MNHNY and SVGAGI (reference sequence). The CDR3 loop reads CASSYSKDSLEFF. DNA for the CDR3: TGTGCCAGCAGTTACTCGAAGGACTCGTTAGAGTTCTTC.

The chain has TRBV11-3 and TRBJ2-2; 7 bases are shared with TRBD2. The CDR3 is 16 amino acids. CDR1 SGHNT and CDR2 YENEEA come from the germline V gene. The V segment lost 3 bases and the J segment 3 bases; nucleotides outside the gene matches: 7. The CDR3 loop is CASSFAGREDTGELFF. In nucleotides, the CDR3 is TGTGCCAGCAGCTTCGCCGGCCGGGAGGACACCGGGGAGCTGTTTTTT.

The gene calls are TRBV6-1 and TRBJ2-1; possibly TRBD2 for D (7 bases). The V end lost 6 bases, the J end lost 9 bases, and 18 bases lay between the germline ends. Germline values: CDR1 MNHNS, CDR2 SASEGT. This CDR3 has 14 amino acids. CDR3 DNA sequence: TGTGCCAGCAGACAACGGGGGGCTAGGAGTGAGCAGTTCTTC. Translation: CASRQRGARSEQFF.

The rearrangement links TRBV29-1 to TRBJ2-7; the D gene is possibly TRBD2 (5 bases). Deletions cut 3 bases from V and 0 bases from J, with 24 bases between. Germline values: CDR1 SQVTM, CDR2 ANQGSEA. The CDR3 is 18 residues long. In DNA form, the CDR3 reads TGCAGCGTTGAGGGGAGAAAAAATGACCCGCGAACCTCCTACGAGCAGTACTTC. Translating gives CSVEGRKNDPRTSYEQYF.

This clone occurred a few times. V and J are TRBV19 and TRBJ1-1; 8 nucleotides align to TRBD1. Per the germline V gene, CDR1 is LNHDA and CDR2 is SQIVND (reference sequence). V lost 6 bases, J lost 3 bases, and 6 bases stayed unmatched. The length of the CDR3 is 14 residues. The DNA for the CDR3 is TGTGCCAGTAGCTGGGGCAGGGGGCACACTGAAGCTTTCTTT. This codes for CASSWGRGHTEAFF.

The chain uses TRBV27 and TRBJ1-1; tentative D call: TRBD1 (5 bases). Germline V gives CDR1 MNHEY, CDR2 SMNVEV (reference sequence). The V gene lost 4 bases and the J gene lost 6 bases, with 9 bases spanning the gap. The CDR3 runs to 12 residues. CDR3 nucleotide sequence: TGTGCCAGCAGTTATACGGGGGCTGAAGCTTTCTTT. As protein: CASSYTGAEAFF.

This clone was picked up a small number of times. A far larger clone is only one base removed, so a read error is likely. The V call is TRBV2, the J call TRBJ2-5; TRBD1 might be the D (6 bases). The end of the DNA fits TRBJ2-7 better, so the J call may be wrong. This CDR3 is built from 14 residues. Germline loops: CDR1 SNHLY, CDR2 FYNNEI. This CDR3 reads CASSGDTAHYEQYF. Here the CDR3 DNA reads TGTGCCAGCAGCGGGGACACGGCACACTACGAGCAGTACTTC.

This clone was counted between two and nine times. The chain employs TRBV25-1 and TRBJ2-2; 7 nucleotides match TRBD1. V was clipped by 1 base and J by 7 bases; unmatched bases: 6. The CDR3 is 15 residues long. Looked up from germline, CDR1 is MGHDK and CDR2 is SYGVNS. The chain's CDR3 is CASSELEGAGGELFF. CDR3 nucleotides: TGTGCCAGCAGTGAATTAGAGGGGGCAGGCGGGGAGCTGTTTTTT.